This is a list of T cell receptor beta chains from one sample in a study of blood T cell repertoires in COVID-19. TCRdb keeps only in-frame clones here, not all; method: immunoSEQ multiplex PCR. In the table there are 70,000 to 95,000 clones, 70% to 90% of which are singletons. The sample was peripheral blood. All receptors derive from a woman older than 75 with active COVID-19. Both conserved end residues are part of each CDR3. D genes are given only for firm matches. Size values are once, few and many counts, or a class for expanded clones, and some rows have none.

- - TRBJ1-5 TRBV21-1 TGTGCCAGCAGGCCCCGAGGGCCCCAGCATTTT CASRPRGPQHF
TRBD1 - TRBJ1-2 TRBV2 TGTGCCAGCAGTGTGGGACAGGGCTTGTACTATGGCTACACCTTC CASSVGQGLYYGYTF
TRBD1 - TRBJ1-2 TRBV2 TGTGCCAGCAGTGAAATCCCAGGGGGCGCTGGCTACACCTTC CASSEIPGGAGYTF
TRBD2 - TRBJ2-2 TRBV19 TGTGCCAGTACCTATACTAGCGGGAGGGGTGACACCGGGGAGCTGTTTTTT CASTYTSGRGDTGELFF
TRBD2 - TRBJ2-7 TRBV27 TGTGCCAGCAGTTTAGAAGCGGGAGTAGGCGAGCAGTACTTC CASSLEAGVGEQYF
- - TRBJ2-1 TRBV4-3 TGCGCCAGCAGCCAAGATGAAACTTCTCGGAATGAGCAGTTCTTC CASSQDETSRNEQFF
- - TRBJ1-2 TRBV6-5 TGTGCCAGCGGATCCCCTACGTGGAGGTACTATGGCTACACCTTC CASGSPTWRYYGYTF
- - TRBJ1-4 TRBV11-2 TGTGCCAGCAGCCCGAGATACGGCGTCGGTGGGGAGCGTGAAAAACTGTTTTTT CASSPRYGVGGEREKLFF
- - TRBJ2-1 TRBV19 TGTGCCAGTAGCGGCCGTTCGTTGGGAGACTACAATGAGCAGTTCTTC CASSGRSLGDYNEQFF
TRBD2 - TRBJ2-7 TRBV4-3 TGCGCCAGCAGCCAAGCTTTGAGCGGGGGCTCCTACGAGCAGTACTTC CASSQALSGGSYEQYF
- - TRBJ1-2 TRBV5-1 TGCGCCAGCAGCGAGGGGGAAGATGGCTACACCTTC CASSEGEDGYTF
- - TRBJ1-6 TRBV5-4 TGTGCCAGCACGAGAGGCGAGGATTCACCCCTCCACTTT CASTRGEDSPLHF
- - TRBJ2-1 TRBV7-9 TGTGCCAGCAGCTTAGAATTCGGGACACTCGTCTACAATGAGCAGTTCTTC CASSLEFGTLVYNEQFF
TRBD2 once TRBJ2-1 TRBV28 TGTGCCAGCAAGTTGGGGGGAGGGGTTATGGACAATGAGCAGTTCTTC CASKLGGGVMDNEQFF
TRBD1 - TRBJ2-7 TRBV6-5 TGTGCCAGCATCTCCCCCACAGGGGTGGGCGAGCAGTACTTC CASISPTGVGEQYF